These 3 T cell receptor beta chains share one sample of origin, sequenced in a study of OX40 agonist ivuxolimab in advanced cancers. Measured with immunoSEQ multiplex PCR; TCRdb has only the in-frame clones, and not every one. The sample contains 80,000 to 100,000 clones, less than 90% of which appear only once. Sequencing was performed on CD4+ or CD8+ T cells sorted from blood, taken in a trial of the OX40 agonist ivuxolimab. These receptors were collected from an adult with an advanced solid tumor such as melanoma, head and neck, liver or kidney cancer.

The rearrangement links TRBV7-9 to TRBJ2-3, with TRBD2 as a possible D gene (7 bases). The CDR3 has 17 amino acids. Germline V gene lookup returns CDR1 SEHNR and CDR2 FQNEAQ (reference sequence). The germline V and J ends were trimmed by 2 bases and 0 bases, with 15 bases remaining between them. The CDR3: CASSLYAGAQSTDTQYF. The CDR3 region has the DNA TGTGCCAGCAGCTTATACGCGGGGGCCCAAAGCACAGATACGCAGTATTTT.

This chain connects TRBV11-2 to TRBJ2-7, with D perhaps assigned TRBD1 or TRBD2 (9 bases each). This CDR3 has 14 residues. The V gene lost 6 bases and the J gene lost 5 bases, with 17 bases spanning the gap. Germline V gene lookup returns CDR1 SGHAT and CDR2 FQNNGV. CDR3 in DNA: TGTGCCAGCAGGCTAGCGGGACAGGGCCACGAGCAGTACTTC. As protein: CASRLAGQGHEQYF.

V gene TRBV27 combines with J gene TRBJ1-1; D is possibly TRBD1 (6 bases). Germline CDR1 MNHEY, CDR2 SMNVEV (reference sequence). This CDR3 has 15 amino acids. V lost 7 bases, J lost 5 bases, and 20 bases lay in between. CDR3 nucleotide sequence: TGTGCCAGCACTGACTCGTCGGGGGCGAGGACTGAAGCTTTCTTT. Translated, it gives CASTDSSGARTEAFF.